Following are 7 T cell receptor beta chains from one sample sequenced in a study of cytomegalovirus exposure and HLA in healthy donors. In the PCR, 60 Vbeta and 13 Jbeta primers were used. Repertoires were generated with immunoSEQ multiplex PCR, while TCRdb's copy carries only in-frame clones and drops some. The data show 150,000 to 200,000 clones, roughly 77% seen once. The sequencing input was PBMCs. The receptors stem from a woman aged 25 to 39 in good health and CMV-seronegative.

The chain links TRBV7-2 to TRBJ1-4, with 7 bases identical to TRBD1. V lost 3 bases, J lost 8 bases, and 6 bases stayed unmatched. Germline V gene data show CDR1 as SGHTA and CDR2 as FQGNSA. The CDR3 sequence is 14 residues long. The CDR3: CASSFEQGREKLFF. The CDR3 DNA reads as TGTGCCAGCAGCTTTGAACAGGGGAGGGAAAAACTGTTTTTT.

The chain carries TRBV27 and TRBJ2-1; D possibly corresponds to TRBD1 (5 bases). The length of the CDR3 is 16 residues. Germline V gene data show CDR1 as MNHEY and CDR2 as SMNVEV (reference sequence). Trimming stripped 5 bases from V and 0 bases from J, with 14 bases between. The CDR3 nucleotides are TGTGCCAGCAGTATTTCGACAGCGCGCTCCTACAATGAGCAGTTCTTC. It codes for CASSISTARSYNEQFF.

The rearrangement uses TRBV9 and TRBJ1-2; TRBD1 matches at 9 bases. Trimming cost V 2 bases and J 1 base; bases outside gene matches: 6. Per germline, CDR1 SGDLS and CDR2 YYNGEE. The CDR3 contains 16 residues. CDR3 DNA sequence: TGTGCCAGCAGCGTCCAGACAGGGGGAAATAACTATGGCTACACCTTC. Protein: CASSVQTGGNNYGYTF.

The chain is built from TRBV2 and TRBJ2-3, with 8 nucleotides matching TRBD2. This CDR3 comprises 15 residues. Germline V gene sequence: CDR1 SNHLY, CDR2 FYNNEI. With 4 bases clipped from V and 1 base from J, the junction kept 4 bases outside the gene matches. CDR3 DNA sequence: TGTGCCAGCAGTGGTCGTAGCGGGGGCACAGATACGCAGTATTTT. Residues: CASSGRSGGTDTQYF.

Note on this clone: A junction boundary mismatches the germline segment, possibly from a read error. J is TRBJ2-7 and V is TRBV7-7; 10 nucleotides line up with TRBD1. CDR1 SSHAT and CDR2 FNYEAQ come from the germline V gene (reference sequence). CDR3 length: 16 amino acids. CDR3 coding DNA: TGTGCTAGCAGCGGACAGGGACAGGGGATGCGCTACGAGCAGTACTTC. This translates into CASSGQGQGMRYEQYF.

The V and J genes are TRBV4-2 and TRBJ1-6; perhaps TRBD1 as D (6 bases). This CDR3 has 17 residues. V shed 0 bases and J shed 4 bases, with 13 bases lying between them. Germline CDR1 LGHNA, CDR2 YNFKEQ. The CDR3 loop is CASSQEYRVAYNSPLHF. CDR3 coding DNA: TGTGCCAGCAGCCAAGAATACAGGGTGGCGTATAATTCACCCCTCCACTTT.

The rearrangement joins TRBV4-1 to TRBJ1-2; D gene uncertain. Trimming shortened V by 0 bases and J by 1 base, and 12 bases separated the two germline ends. CDR1 MGHRA and CDR2 YSYEKL come from the germline V gene. The CDR3 is made up of 16 amino acids. In DNA form, the CDR3 reads TGCGCCAGCAGCCAAGATTTGATATCGGGTAACTATGGCTACACCTTC. As protein: CASSQDLISGNYGYTF.